The present T cell receptor (beta chain) was sequenced within a study of tumor-infiltrating lymphocytes in primary liver carcinoma. This CDR3 region has 14 residues. Looked up from germline, CDR1 is PRHDT and CDR2 is FYEKMQ (reference sequence). To note about this clonotype: Its target is unknown. Mismatch with germline at one junction end may stem from a read error.

cDNA specific to TCR beta was made from about 550 ng of total RNA, with a constant-region primer employed for priming. Slightly modified ARM-PCR served as the procedure for the TCR beta libraries. These libraries came from three rounds of nested multiplex PCR. The two initial PCR rounds, about 9 cycles each, used TRBV1-TRBV30 forward and C-beta reverse primers. TCRdb reanalysed the multiplex PCR reads using MiXCR and keeps one entry per CDR3 protein. The sample holds some 190,000 distinct CDR3 sequences, around four fifths seen once. Co-extracting RNA and DNA was done with roughly 17-32 mg of unsorted bulk tissue as input. General observations from the study: It was in tumors, not blood, that the top-250-clone fraction was significantly higher (p = 0.039). Relative to tumor region pairs, the tumor-adjacent and tumor-blood pairs showed overlap that was lower. Merely some 8-25% of top clones spanned all five tumor regions.

This clonotype was obtained from a man aged 35-49 years with primary liver carcinoma and hepatitis B virus infection. Sample: tumor tissue from primary liver carcinoma. The gene calls are TRBV13 and TRBJ2-7; no reliable D call. The CDR3 is CASSSYTYSDEQYF. The CDR3 DNA reads TGTGCCAGCAGCTCCTATACTTATTCGGACGAACAGTACTTC. The variable domain in full, completed from reference TRBV13 and TRBJ2-7, reads AAGVIQSPRHLIKEKRETATLKCYPIPRHDTVYWYQQGPGQDPQFLISFYEKMQSDKGSIPDRFSAQQFSDYHSELNMSSLELGDSALYFCASSSYTYSDEQYFGPGTRLTVT.